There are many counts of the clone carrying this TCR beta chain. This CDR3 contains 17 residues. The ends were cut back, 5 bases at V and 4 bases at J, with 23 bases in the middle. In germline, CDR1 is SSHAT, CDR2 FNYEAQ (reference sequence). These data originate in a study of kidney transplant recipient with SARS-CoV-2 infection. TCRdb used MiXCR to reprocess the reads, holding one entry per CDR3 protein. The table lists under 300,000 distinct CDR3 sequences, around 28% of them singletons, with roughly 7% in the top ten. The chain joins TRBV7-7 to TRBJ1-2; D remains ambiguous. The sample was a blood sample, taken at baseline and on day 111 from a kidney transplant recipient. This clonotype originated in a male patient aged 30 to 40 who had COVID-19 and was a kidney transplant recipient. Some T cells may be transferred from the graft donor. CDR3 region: CASSELTKCRKTYGYTF. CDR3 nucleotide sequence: TGTGCCAGCAGCGAATTAACTAAGTGCCGAAAGACCTATGGCTACACCTTC. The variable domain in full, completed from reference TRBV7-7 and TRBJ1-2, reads GAGVSQSPRYKVTKRGQDVTLRCDPISSHATLYWYQQALGQGPEFLTYFNYEAQPDKSGLPSDRFSAERPEGSISTLTIQRTEQRDSAMYRCASSELTKCRKTYGYTFGSGTRLTVV.